This TCR beta chain is drawn from a study of response to subunit inactivated influenza vaccine. General study points: Each seasonal influenza vaccination recruits few new T cells, the authors suggested.

TCRdb re-derived calls from the RT-PCR reads in MiXCR, one entry per CDR3 protein. The sample holds around 580,000 distinct CDR3 sequences, 12% to 15% seen once. In this sample, this clonotype turned up a few times. Its antigen is undetermined. This clonotype was sampled from a man aged 45-65 years who received an inactivated influenza vaccine. Specimen: PBMCs from blood, collected roughly 12 days after vaccination.

The CDR3, as DNA: TGTGCCAGCAGCTTAGCCCGGCAGGGGGTGGACACTGAAGCTTTCTTT. Protein product: CASSLARQGVDTEAFF. The V gene is TRBV7-8, the J gene TRBJ1-1; 7 positions agree with TRBD1. The CDR3 covers 16 residues. The V gene's germline CDR1 is SGHVS and CDR2 FQNEAQ. Germline trimming cut 0 bases from V and 3 bases from J; bases unmatched to any gene: 7.